A single sample gave rise to the 25 T cell receptor beta chains below, sequenced in a study of CD8 T cells in Susac syndrome. When the RNA was reverse transcribed, random hexamers were used with an input of roughly 0.45 to 1 ug. TCRdb used MiXCR to reprocess the immunoSEQ multiplex PCR reads, holding one entry per CDR3 protein. The sample lists some 300,000 distinct CDR3 sequences; around nine tenths were seen once. The sequencing input was CD8+ T cells from PBMCs. The source is a human donor with multiple sclerosis.

This clonotype was seen once. The CDR3 loop reads CSVEQGRQETQYF. CDR3 in DNA: TGCAGCGTAGAACAGGGGCGACAAGAGACCCAGTACTTC. The V call is TRBV29-1, the J call TRBJ2-5; TRBD1 agrees at 7 bases. The CDR3 is 13 amino acids. V shed 6 bases, J shed 2 bases, and the junction held 6 bases outside the gene matches. Germline CDR1 SQVTM, CDR2 ANQGSEA.

The J gene is TRBJ2-5, the V gene TRBV30; 8 positions match TRBD1. Germline lookup yields CDR1 GTSNPN and CDR2 SVGIG (reference sequence). V dropped 5 bases and J dropped 5; count of bases not matched to a gene: 4. The CDR3 has 12 residues. CDR3 protein: CAWAGGRETQYF. The DNA of the CDR3 is TGTGCCTGGGCAGGGGGCCGTGAGACCCAGTACTTC.

The chain has TRBV28 and TRBJ2-2; D tentatively reads TRBD1 or TRBD2 (5 bases each). Germline V gives CDR1 MDHEN, CDR2 SYDVKM. The CDR3 consists of 13 residues. V dropped 8 bases and J dropped 0 bases, with 7 bases sitting between them. Here the CDR3 reads CASGTANTGELFF. The CDR3 DNA reads as TGTGCCAGCGGGACCGCGAACACCGGGGAGCTGTTTTTT.

This chain links TRBV27 with TRBJ2-1, with 10 bases fitting TRBD2. The germline CDR1 and CDR2 sequences are MNHEY and SMNVEV (reference sequence). The junction had 7 bases not matched to a gene; V was cut back by 4 bases and J by 10 bases. The CDR3 contains 14 residues. For the CDR3, the DNA is TGTGCCAGCAGTTCCGGGACTAGCGTTCTCGAGCAGTTCTTC. Translation: CASSSGTSVLEQFF.

The V call is TRBV6-2 or TRBV6-3, the J call TRBJ1-2; D call uncertain. Germline-derived CDR1 and CDR2 are MNHEY and SVGEGT. V shed 3 bases and J shed 4 bases, with 9 bases lying between them. CDR3 size: 13 residues. The CDR3 DNA reads as TGTGCCAGCAGTTATAAAGGTGCCTATGGCTACACCTTC. It codes for CASSYKGAYGYTF.

V and J are TRBV20-1 and TRBJ2-7; D possibly corresponds to TRBD1 (6 bases). The V end lost 0 bases, the J end lost 2 bases, and 11 bases lay between the germline ends. From germline, CDR1 is DFQATT and CDR2 SNEGSKA (reference sequence). The CDR3 spans 14 residues. The CDR3 region has the DNA TGCAGTGCTAGAGATACAGGGAGACCCTACGAGCAGTACTTC. Protein sequence: CSARDTGRPYEQYF.

This chain uses TRBV5-1 with TRBJ2-1; no reliable D call. CDR1 SGHRS and CDR2 YFSETQ come from the germline V gene. The V end was cut by 0 bases, the J end by 7 bases, with 8 bases between. This CDR3 comprises 13 residues. The CDR3 reads CASSLASRNEQFF. CDR3 sequence (DNA): TGCGCCAGCAGCTTGGCCTCCAGGAATGAGCAGTTCTTC.

The CDR3 loop reads CASSDVVTTTNEKLFF. In DNA, the CDR3 is TGTGCCAGCAGTGACGTCGTTACCACAACTAATGAAAAACTGTTTTTT. V gene TRBV2 combines with J gene TRBJ1-4; D gene ambiguous. Between the trimmed V and J ends, which lost 3 bases and 0 bases, there was a span of 11 bases. CDR1 is SNHLY and CDR2 is FYNNEI in the germline V gene. The CDR3 spans 16 residues.

The J gene is TRBJ2-7, the V gene TRBV27; D may be TRBD1 (6 bases). CDR1 is MNHEY, CDR2 SMNVEV, per germline (reference sequence). V gave up 6 bases and J gave up 0 bases, with 12 bases separating them. CDR3 length equals 14 residues. The CDR3 bases are TGTGCCAGCAGCAGGGGTATCAACTCCTACGAGCAGTACTTC. Amino acids: CASSRGINSYEQYF.

V usage is TRBV6-2 or TRBV6-3 and J usage is TRBJ2-2; 7 bases map to TRBD1. Looked up from germline, CDR1 is MNHEY and CDR2 is SVGEGT. Trimming at V came to 7 bases and at J to 2 bases, leaving 10 bases not matched to a gene. This CDR3 is built from 16 residues. In DNA form, the CDR3 reads TGTGCCAGCATCTTGGAAGGACAGGCTAACACCGGGGAGCTGTTTTTT. Amino acids: CASILEGQANTGELFF.

The chain joins TRBV29-1 to TRBJ2-7; 8 bases map to TRBD2. The V and J ends lost 7 bases and 7 bases, in that order; junction bases with no gene match: 15. The CDR3 covers 14 residues. Germline CDR1 and CDR2: SQVTM and ANQGSEA. The CDR3 loop reads CSAALAAPLREQYF. CDR3 bases: TGCAGCGCCGCACTAGCGGCCCCCTTAAGGGAGCAGTACTTC.

The rearrangement joins TRBV27 to TRBJ2-1; 10 bases map to TRBD2. In germline, CDR1 is MNHEY, CDR2 SMNVEV (reference sequence). Trimming at V came to 0 bases and at J to 4 bases, leaving 0 bases not matched to a gene. The CDR3 length is 15 residues. The CDR3 protein is CASSLSAGGYNEQFF. The CDR3 coding sequence is TGTGCCAGCAGTTTATCAGCGGGAGGGTACAATGAGCAGTTCTTC.

The V and J genes are TRBV2 and TRBJ2-1; TRBD2 might be the D (5 bases). V was trimmed by 8 bases and J by 5 bases, leaving 19 bases between them. Germline lookup yields CDR1 SNHLY and CDR2 FYNNEI. CDR3 size: 15 residues. CDR3 loop: CASRGRAMENNEQFF. The CDR3 bases are TGTGCCAGCCGGGGAAGAGCTATGGAGAACAATGAGCAGTTCTTC.

In this sample, this clonotype turned up a few times. The genes are TRBV9 and TRBJ2-7; 7 bases map to TRBD2. The CDR3 has 14 amino acids. Germline CDR1 SGDLS, CDR2 YYNGEE. The J segment lost 5 bases and the V segment lost 3 bases, leaving 8 bases of the junction unmatched. The CDR3, as DNA: TGTGCCAGCAGCGGCGCCGGGGCGGGAGACGAGCAGTACTTC. Encoded protein: CASSGAGAGDEQYF.

The chain employs TRBV16 and TRBJ1-2; D remains ambiguous. This CDR3 has 11 residues. The V and J ends lost 4 bases and 8 bases respectively, with 8 bases between them. The germline V gene has CDR1 KGHSY and CDR2 FQNENV. CDR3 protein: CASSRAGGYTF. The DNA for the CDR3 is TGTGCCAGCAGCCGCGCGGGGGGCTACACCTTC. The full variable domain, in which reference TRBV16 and TRBJ1-2 provide the parts outside the CDR3, is GEEVAQTPKHLVRGEGQKAKLYCAPIKGHSYVFWYQQVLKNEFKFLISFQNENVFDETGMPKERFSAKCLPNSPCSLEIQATKLEDSAVYFCASSRAGGYTFGSGTRLTVV.

V usage is TRBV27 and J usage is TRBJ2-7, with 8 bases fitting TRBD2. Trimming took 6 bases from V and 3 from J; bases not matched to a gene: 10. The CDR3 contains 15 residues. Germline CDR1 and CDR2: MNHEY and SMNVEV (reference sequence). The CDR3 DNA reads TGTGCCAGCAGAATAGCGGGAAACCCTTTCTACGAGCAGTACTTC. Translated: CASRIAGNPFYEQYF.

This clonotype showed up just once. The chain is built from TRBV5-6 and TRBJ2-7; 11 positions agree with TRBD2. This CDR3 has 17 amino acids. Germline V CDR1 and CDR2: SGHDT, YYEEEE. Trimming cost V 4 bases and J 2 bases; bases outside gene matches: 11. The CDR3 is CASSPSGTSGKAYEQYF. The DNA for the CDR3 is TGTGCCAGCAGCCCCTCCGGGACTAGCGGAAAGGCCTACGAGCAGTACTTC.

The genes are TRBV7-9 and TRBJ2-3; 13 nucleotides line up with TRBD2. V was pared by 5 bases and J by 2 bases, with 10 bases of the junction left unmatched. There are 18 residues in the CDR3. Germline values: CDR1 SEHNR, CDR2 FQNEAQ (reference sequence). The DNA of the CDR3 is TGTGCCAGCAGCCCATGGACTAGCGGGAGACTCACCACAGATACGCAGTATTTT. This codes for CASSPWTSGRLTTDTQYF.

The chain couples TRBV30 to TRBJ2-7; 7 bases fit TRBD1. The length of the CDR3 is 14 residues. After removal of 5 bases from V and 3 bases from J, the junction contained 10 bases not matched to a gene. CDR1 and CDR2 from the germline V gene are GTSNPN and SVGIG (reference sequence). CDR3: CAWASPGQDYEQYF. The CDR3 DNA is TGTGCCTGGGCCTCCCCCGGACAGGACTACGAGCAGTACTTC.

V is TRBV10-3 and J is TRBJ2-5; D call uncertain. Germline CDR1 reads ENHRY; CDR2 reads SYGVKD. The length of the CDR3 is 10 residues. V lost 7 bases and J lost 0, with 0 bases in between. The CDR3 loop reads CAINQETQYF. CDR3 DNA sequence: TGTGCCATCAACCAAGAGACCCAGTACTTC.

The genes are TRBV27 and TRBJ1-2; possibly TRBD1 for D (5 bases). Trimming removed 0 bases from V and 2 bases from J, with 10 bases in between. The CDR3 runs to 15 residues. Germline V gene data show CDR1 as MNHEY and CDR2 as SMNVEV (reference sequence). The CDR3 bases are TGTGCCAGCAGTTTATCCCCTTGGGGGAACTATGGCTACACCTTC. It translates to CASSLSPWGNYGYTF.

The chain has TRBV9 and TRBJ2-7; tentatively, D is TRBD1 (5 bases). CDR1 is SGDLS, CDR2 YYNGEE, per germline. There are 16 residues in the CDR3. Trimming took 3 bases from V and 3 from J, leaving 19 bases between them. Here the CDR3 DNA reads TGTGCCAGCAGCGCCAATTCCAGGGTCCCGAACTACGAGCAGTACTTC. It yields the protein CASSANSRVPNYEQYF.

The V gene is TRBV7-8, the J gene TRBJ2-7; possible D gene TRBD1, 6 bases. The CDR3 totals 15 residues. Germline CDR1 is SGHVS and CDR2 is FQNEAQ. V was trimmed by 1 base and J by 0 bases, leaving 10 bases between them. This CDR3 is CASSLGRTASYEQYF. In nucleotides, the CDR3 is TGTGCCAGCAGCTTAGGCAGGACAGCCTCCTACGAGCAGTACTTC. The full variable domain, with the rest looked up from reference TRBV7-8 and TRBJ2-7, is GAGVSQSPRYKVAKRGQDVALRCDPISGHVSLFWYQQALGQGPEFLTYFQNEAQLDKSGLPSDRFFAERPEGSVSTLKIQRTQQEDSAVYLCASSLGRTASYEQYFGPGTRLTVT.

This sequence joins TRBV2 and TRBJ2-1; D uncertain. This CDR3 has 11 amino acids. V dropped 7 bases and J dropped 2 bases, with 3 bases sitting between them. Germline loops: CDR1 SNHLY, CDR2 FYNNEI. The CDR3 loop is CASITYNEQFF. The CDR3 coding sequence is TGTGCCAGCATTACCTACAATGAGCAGTTCTTC.

The rearrangement uses TRBV20-1 and TRBJ2-5, with D maybe TRBD2 (6 bases). Germline V lookup: CDR1 DFQATT, CDR2 SNEGSKA (reference sequence). V lost 1 base, J lost 0 bases, and 6 bases lay in between. The CDR3 contains 13 residues. CDR3 in amino acids: CSARGTNQETQYF. As DNA, the CDR3 is TGCAGTGCTAGAGGGACTAACCAAGAGACCCAGTACTTC.